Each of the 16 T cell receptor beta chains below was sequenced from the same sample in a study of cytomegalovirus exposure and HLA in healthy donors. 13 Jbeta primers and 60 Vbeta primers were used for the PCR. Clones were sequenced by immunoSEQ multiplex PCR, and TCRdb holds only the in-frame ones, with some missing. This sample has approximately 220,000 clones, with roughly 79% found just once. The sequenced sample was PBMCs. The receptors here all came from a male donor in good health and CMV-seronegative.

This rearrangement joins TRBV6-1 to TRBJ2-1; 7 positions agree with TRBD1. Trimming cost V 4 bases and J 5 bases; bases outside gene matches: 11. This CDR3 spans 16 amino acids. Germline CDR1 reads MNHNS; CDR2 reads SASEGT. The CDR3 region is CASSAPTDRRNNEQFF. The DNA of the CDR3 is TGTGCCAGCAGTGCCCCGACGGACAGGCGGAACAATGAGCAGTTCTTC.

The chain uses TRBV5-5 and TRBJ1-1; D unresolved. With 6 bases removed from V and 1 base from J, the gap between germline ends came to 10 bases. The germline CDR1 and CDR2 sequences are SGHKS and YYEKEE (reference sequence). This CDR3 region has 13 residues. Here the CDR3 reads CASKGVANTEAFF. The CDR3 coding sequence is TGTGCCAGCAAAGGAGTTGCGAACACTGAAGCTTTCTTT.

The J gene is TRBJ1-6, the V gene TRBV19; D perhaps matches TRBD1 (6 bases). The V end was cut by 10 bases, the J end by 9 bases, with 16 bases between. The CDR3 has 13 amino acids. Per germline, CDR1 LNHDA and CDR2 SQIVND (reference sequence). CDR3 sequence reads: CATAPGVSSPLHF. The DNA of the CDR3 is TGTGCCACCGCCCCAGGGGTTAGTTCACCCCTCCACTTT.

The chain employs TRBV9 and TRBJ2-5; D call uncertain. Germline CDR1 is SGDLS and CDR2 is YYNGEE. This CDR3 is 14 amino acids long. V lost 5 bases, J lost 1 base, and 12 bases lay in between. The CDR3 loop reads CASSIPSPQETQYF. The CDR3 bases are TGTGCCAGCAGTATCCCGAGCCCCCAAGAGACCCAGTACTTC. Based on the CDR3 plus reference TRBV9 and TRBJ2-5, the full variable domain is DSGVTQTPKHLITATGQRVTLRCSPRSGDLSVYWYQQSLDQGLQFLIQYYNGEERAKGNILERFSAQQFPDLHSELNLSSLELGDSALYFCASSIPSPQETQYFGPGTRLLVL.

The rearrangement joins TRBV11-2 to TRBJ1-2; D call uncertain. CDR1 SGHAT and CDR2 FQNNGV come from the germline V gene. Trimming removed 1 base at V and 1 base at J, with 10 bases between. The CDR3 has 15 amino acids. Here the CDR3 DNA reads TGTGCCAGCAGCTTAGGGCTGGCAAGTAACTATGGCTACACCTTC. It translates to CASSLGLASNYGYTF.

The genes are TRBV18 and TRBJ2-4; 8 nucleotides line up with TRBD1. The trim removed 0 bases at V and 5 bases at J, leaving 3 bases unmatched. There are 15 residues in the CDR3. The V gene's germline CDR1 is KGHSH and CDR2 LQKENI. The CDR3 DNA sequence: TGTGCCAGCTCACCACCGGACAGGGTTGAAAACATTCAGTACTTC. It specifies CASSPPDRVENIQYF.

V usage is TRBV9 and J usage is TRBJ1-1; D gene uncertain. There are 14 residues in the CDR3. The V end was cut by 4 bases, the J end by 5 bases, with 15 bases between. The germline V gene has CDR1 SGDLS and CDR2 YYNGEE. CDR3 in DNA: TGTGCCAGCAGCACGGAGTTTGGCGGGACTGAAGCTTTCTTT. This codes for CASSTEFGGTEAFF.

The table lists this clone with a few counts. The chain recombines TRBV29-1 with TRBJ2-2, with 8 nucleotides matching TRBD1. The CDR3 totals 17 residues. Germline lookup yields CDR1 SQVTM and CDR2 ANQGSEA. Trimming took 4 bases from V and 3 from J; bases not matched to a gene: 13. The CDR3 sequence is CSVGAVRDRLDTGELFF. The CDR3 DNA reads TGCAGCGTTGGAGCCGTCCGGGACAGGTTGGACACCGGGGAGCTGTTTTTT.

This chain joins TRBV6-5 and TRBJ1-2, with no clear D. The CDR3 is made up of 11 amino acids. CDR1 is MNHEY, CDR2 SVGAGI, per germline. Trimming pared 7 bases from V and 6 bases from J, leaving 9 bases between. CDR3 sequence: CASTRGDGYTF. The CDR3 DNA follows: TGTGCCAGCACCCGGGGAGATGGCTACACCTTC.

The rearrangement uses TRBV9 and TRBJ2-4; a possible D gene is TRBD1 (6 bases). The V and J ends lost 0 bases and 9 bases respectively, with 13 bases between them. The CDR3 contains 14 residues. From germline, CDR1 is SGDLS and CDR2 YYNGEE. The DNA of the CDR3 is TGTGCCAGCAGCGTAGAAGGTGGGGGCGGCATTCAGTACTTC. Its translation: CASSVEGGGGIQYF. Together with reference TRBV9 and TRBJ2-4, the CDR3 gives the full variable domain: DSGVTQTPKHLITATGQRVTLRCSPRSGDLSVYWYQQSLDQGLQFLIQYYNGEERAKGNILERFSAQQFPDLHSELNLSSLELGDSALYFCASSVEGGGGIQYFGAGTRLSVL.

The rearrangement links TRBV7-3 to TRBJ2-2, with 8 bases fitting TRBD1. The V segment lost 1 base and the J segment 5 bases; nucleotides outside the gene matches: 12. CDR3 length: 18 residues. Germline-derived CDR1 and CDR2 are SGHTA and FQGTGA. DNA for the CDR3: TGTGCCAGCAGCTTAATCTTCTCCGGGACAGGTCCAACCGGGGAGCTGTTTTTT. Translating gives CASSLIFSGTGPTGELFF.

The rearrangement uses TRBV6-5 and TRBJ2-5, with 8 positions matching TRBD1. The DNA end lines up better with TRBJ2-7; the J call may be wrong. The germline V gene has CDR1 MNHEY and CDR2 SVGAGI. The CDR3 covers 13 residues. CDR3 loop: CASARTGSYEQYF. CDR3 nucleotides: TGTGCCAGCGCACGGACAGGGAGCTACGAGCAGTACTTC.

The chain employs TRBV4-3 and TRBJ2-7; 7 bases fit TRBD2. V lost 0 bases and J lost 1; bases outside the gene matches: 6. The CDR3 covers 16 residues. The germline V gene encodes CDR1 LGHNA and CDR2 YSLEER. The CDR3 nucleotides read TGCGCCAGCAGCCAAGAGGGAGGGACTCTGTCCTACGAGCAGTACTTC. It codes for CASSQEGGTLSYEQYF.

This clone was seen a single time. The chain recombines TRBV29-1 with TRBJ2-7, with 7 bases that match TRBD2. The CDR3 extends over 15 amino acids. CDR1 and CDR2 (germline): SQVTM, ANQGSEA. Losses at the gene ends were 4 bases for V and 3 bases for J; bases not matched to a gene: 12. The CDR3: CSVVGSVGGYYEQYF. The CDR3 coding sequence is TGCAGCGTTGTGGGTTCCGTGGGAGGGTACTACGAGCAGTACTTC.

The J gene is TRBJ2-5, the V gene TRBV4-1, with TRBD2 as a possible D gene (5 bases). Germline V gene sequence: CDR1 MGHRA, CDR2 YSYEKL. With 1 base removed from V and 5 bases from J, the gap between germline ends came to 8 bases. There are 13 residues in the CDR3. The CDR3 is CASSQGRWETQYF. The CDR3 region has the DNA TGCGCCAGCAGCCAAGGGAGGTGGGAGACCCAGTACTTC.

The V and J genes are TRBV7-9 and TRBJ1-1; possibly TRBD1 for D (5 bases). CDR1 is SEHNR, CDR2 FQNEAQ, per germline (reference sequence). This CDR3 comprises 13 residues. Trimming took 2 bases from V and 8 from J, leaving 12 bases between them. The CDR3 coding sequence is TGTGCCAGCAGCTTATCCCCGACAGCCGAAGCTTTCTTT. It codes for CASSLSPTAEAFF.